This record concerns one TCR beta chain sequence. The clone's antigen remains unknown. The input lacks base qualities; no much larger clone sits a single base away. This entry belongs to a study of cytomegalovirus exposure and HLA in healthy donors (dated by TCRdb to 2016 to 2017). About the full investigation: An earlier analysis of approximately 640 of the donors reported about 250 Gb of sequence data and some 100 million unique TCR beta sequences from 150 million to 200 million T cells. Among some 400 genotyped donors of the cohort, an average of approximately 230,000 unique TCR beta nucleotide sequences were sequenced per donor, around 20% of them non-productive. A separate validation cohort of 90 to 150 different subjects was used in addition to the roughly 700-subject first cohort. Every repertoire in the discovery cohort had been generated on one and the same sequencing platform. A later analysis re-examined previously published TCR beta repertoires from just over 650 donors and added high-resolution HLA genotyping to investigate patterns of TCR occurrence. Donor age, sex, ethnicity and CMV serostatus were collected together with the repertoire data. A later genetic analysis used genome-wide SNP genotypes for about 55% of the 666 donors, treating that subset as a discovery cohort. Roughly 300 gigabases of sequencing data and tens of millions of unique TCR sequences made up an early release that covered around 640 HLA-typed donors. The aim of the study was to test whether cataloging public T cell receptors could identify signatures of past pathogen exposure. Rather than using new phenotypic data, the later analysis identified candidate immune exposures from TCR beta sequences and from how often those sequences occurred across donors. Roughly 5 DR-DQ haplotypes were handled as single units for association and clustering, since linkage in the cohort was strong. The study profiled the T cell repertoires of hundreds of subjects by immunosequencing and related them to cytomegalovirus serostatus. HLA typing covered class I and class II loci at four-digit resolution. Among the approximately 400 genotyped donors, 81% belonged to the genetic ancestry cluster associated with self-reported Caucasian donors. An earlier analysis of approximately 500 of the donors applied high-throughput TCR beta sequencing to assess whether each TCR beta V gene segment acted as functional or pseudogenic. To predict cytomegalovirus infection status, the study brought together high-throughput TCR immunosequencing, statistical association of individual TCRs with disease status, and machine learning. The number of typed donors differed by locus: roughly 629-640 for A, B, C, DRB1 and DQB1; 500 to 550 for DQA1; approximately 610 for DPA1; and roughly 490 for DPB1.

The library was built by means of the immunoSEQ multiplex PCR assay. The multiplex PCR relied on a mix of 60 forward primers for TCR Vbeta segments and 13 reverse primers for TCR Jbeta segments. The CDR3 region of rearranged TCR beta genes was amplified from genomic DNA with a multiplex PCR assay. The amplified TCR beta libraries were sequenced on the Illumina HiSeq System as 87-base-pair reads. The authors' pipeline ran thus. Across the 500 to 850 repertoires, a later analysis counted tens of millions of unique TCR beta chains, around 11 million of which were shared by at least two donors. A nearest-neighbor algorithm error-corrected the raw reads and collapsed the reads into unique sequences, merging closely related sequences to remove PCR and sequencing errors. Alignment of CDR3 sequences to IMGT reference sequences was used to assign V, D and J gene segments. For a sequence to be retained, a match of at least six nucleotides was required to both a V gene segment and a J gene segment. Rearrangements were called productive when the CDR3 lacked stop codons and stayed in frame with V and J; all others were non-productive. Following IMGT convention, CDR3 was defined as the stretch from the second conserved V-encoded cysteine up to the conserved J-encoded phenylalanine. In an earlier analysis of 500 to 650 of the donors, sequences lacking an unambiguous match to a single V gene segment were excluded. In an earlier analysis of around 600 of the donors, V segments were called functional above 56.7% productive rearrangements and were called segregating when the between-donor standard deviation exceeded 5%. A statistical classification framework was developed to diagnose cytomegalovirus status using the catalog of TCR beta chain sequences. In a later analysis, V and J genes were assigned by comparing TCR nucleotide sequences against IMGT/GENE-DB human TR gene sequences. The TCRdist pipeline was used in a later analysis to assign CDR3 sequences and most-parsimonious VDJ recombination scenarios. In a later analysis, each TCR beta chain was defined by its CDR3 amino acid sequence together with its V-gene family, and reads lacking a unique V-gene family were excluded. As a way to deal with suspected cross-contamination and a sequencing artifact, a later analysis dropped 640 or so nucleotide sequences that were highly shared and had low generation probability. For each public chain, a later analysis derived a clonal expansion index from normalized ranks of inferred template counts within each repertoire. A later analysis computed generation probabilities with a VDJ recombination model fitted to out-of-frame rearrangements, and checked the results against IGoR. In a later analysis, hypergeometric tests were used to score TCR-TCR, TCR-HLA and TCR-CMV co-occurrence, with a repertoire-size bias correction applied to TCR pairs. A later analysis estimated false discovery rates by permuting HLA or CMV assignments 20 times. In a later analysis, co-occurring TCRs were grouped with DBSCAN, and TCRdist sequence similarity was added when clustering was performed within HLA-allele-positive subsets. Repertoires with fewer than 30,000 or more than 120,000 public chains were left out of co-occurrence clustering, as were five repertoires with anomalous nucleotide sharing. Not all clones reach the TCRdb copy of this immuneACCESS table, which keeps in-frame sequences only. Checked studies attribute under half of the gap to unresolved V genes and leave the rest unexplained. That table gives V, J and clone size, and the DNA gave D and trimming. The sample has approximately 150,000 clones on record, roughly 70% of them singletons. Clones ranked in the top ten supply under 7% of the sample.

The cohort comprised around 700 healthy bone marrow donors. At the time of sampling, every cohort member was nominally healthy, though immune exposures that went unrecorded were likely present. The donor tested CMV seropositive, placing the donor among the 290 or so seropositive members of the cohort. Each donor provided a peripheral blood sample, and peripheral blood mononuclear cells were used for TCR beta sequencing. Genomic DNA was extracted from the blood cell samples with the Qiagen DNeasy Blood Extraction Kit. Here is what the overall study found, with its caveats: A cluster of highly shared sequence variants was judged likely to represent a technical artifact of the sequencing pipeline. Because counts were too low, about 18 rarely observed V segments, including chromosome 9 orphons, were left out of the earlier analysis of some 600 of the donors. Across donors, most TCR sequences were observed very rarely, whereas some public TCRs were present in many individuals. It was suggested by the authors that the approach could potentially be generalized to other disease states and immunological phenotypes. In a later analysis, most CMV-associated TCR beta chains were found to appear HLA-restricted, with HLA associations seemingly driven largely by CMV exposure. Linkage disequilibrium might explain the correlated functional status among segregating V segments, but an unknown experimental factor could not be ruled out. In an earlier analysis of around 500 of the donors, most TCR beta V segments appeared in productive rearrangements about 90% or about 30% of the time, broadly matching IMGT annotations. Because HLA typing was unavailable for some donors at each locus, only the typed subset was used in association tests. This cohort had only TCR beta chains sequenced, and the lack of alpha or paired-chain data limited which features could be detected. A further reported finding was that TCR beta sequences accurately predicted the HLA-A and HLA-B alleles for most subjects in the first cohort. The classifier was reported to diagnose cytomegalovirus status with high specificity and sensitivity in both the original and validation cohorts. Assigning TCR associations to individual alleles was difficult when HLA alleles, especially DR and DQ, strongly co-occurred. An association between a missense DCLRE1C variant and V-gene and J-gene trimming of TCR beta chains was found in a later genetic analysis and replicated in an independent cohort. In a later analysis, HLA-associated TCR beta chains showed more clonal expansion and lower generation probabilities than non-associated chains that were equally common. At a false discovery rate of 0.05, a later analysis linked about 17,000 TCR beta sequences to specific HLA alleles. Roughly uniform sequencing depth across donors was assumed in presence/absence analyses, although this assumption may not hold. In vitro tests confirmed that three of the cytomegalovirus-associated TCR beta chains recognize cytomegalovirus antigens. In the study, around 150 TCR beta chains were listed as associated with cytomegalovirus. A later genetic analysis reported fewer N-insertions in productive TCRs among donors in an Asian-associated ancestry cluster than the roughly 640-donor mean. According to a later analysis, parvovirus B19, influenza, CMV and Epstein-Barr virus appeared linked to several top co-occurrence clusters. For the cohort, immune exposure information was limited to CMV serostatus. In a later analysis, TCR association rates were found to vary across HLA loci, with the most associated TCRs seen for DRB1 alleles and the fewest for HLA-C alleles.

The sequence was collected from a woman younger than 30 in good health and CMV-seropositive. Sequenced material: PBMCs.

For the CDR3, the sequence is CASRGQGGTEAFF. The DNA sequence reads TGTGCCAGCAGGGGACAGGGGGGTACTGAAGCTTTCTTT. This chain joins TRBV6-5 to TRBJ1-1, with 11 central nucleotides matching TRBD1. The CDR3 spans 13 residues, from the cysteine through the phenylalanine. Only the CDR3 DNA is retained, 39 bases long and in frame from the first base. The germline V gene sets CDR1 to MNHEY and CDR2 to SVGAGI. Trimmed from V: 6 bases; trimmed from J: 5 bases; junction bases lacking a gene match: 2.